A single sample is the source of the 8 T cell receptor beta chains below, sequenced in a study of blood T cell repertoires in COVID-19. The method was immunoSEQ multiplex PCR; TCRdb's version includes in-frame clones alone and lacks a portion of them. The sample has 55,000 to 65,000 clones, around 90% seen once. The sample consisted of peripheral blood. Source of these receptors: a man aged 55-75 years with acute or convalescent COVID-19.

This chain connects TRBV27 to TRBJ1-2; possible D gene TRBD1, 6 bases. The germline CDR1 and CDR2 sequences are MNHEY and SMNVEV (reference sequence). The ends were cut back, 6 bases at V and 4 bases at J, with 9 bases in the middle. This CDR3 comprises 12 residues. The CDR3 region is CASRQGFYGYTF. CDR3 nucleotide sequence: TGTGCCAGCAGACAGGGTTTCTATGGCTACACCTTC.

This chain connects TRBV6-5 to TRBJ2-1; possible D gene TRBD1, 6 bases. Trimming stripped 7 bases from V and 3 bases from J, with 13 bases between. The CDR3 totals 14 residues. The germline gives CDR1 MNHEY, CDR2 SVGAGI. This CDR3 reads CASKARGYYNEQFF. For the CDR3, the DNA is TGTGCCAGCAAGGCCAGGGGATACTACAATGAGCAGTTCTTC.

The V call is TRBV28, the J call TRBJ1-2; tentatively, D is TRBD1 (6 bases). The germline V gene has CDR1 MDHEN and CDR2 SYDVKM. CDR3 size: 15 residues. Deletions cut 6 bases from V and 8 bases from J, with 22 bases between. This CDR3 is CASSEGNRGGKGYTF. The CDR3 DNA sequence: TGTGCCAGCAGCGAGGGAAACAGAGGGGGAAAAGGCTACACCTTC.

The chain couples TRBV10-3 to TRBJ1-5; D is uncertain. The CDR3 is 13 residues long. V was cut by 0 bases and J by 5 bases, with 5 bases left in between. CDR1 and CDR2 from the germline V gene are ENHRY and SYGVKD. In nucleotides, the CDR3 is TGTGCCATCAGTGAGTCGAGGGATCAGCCCCAGCATTTT. It specifies CAISESRDQPQHF.

The gene calls are TRBV28 and TRBJ2-7, with 10 bases fitting TRBD2. CDR1 and CDR2 from the germline V gene are MDHEN and SYDVKM. The CDR3 has 15 amino acids. V was pared by 6 bases and J by 3 bases, with 8 bases of the junction left unmatched. Here the CDR3 reads CASSQLAGSGYEQYF. CDR3 nucleotides: TGTGCCAGCAGCCAACTAGCGGGGTCCGGCTACGAGCAGTACTTC.

The rearrangement uses TRBV5-4 and TRBJ2-1, with 16 bases aligning to TRBD2. V dropped 4 bases and J dropped 15; count of bases not matched to a gene: 13. The CDR3 covers 16 residues. Germline values: CDR1 SGHNT, CDR2 YYREEE (reference sequence). The CDR3 is CASSTGTSGRAPPRFF. CDR3 DNA sequence: TGTGCCAGCAGCACCGGGACTAGCGGGAGGGCCCCCCCCCGGTTCTTC.

V usage is TRBV30 and J usage is TRBJ2-2; D possibly corresponds to TRBD1 (6 bases). V lost 3 bases to trimming and J lost 3 bases, with 8 bases between them. The germline V gene encodes CDR1 GTSNPN and CDR2 SVGIG (reference sequence). The CDR3 spans 13 residues. The CDR3 here is CAWRGGDTGELFF. Here the CDR3 DNA reads TGTGCCTGGAGAGGGGGTGACACCGGGGAGCTGTTTTTT.

This CDR3 is CASSSPYDSAAKNIQYF. The CDR3 coding sequence is TGTGCCAGCAGTTCCCCCTATGACAGCGCGGCCAAAAACATTCAGTACTTC. The chain carries TRBV27 and TRBJ2-4; weak D call: TRBD1 (5 bases). V was shortened by 4 bases and J by 1 base, with 17 bases between the two germline ends. Per germline, CDR1 MNHEY and CDR2 SMNVEV (reference sequence). The CDR3 has 17 amino acids.